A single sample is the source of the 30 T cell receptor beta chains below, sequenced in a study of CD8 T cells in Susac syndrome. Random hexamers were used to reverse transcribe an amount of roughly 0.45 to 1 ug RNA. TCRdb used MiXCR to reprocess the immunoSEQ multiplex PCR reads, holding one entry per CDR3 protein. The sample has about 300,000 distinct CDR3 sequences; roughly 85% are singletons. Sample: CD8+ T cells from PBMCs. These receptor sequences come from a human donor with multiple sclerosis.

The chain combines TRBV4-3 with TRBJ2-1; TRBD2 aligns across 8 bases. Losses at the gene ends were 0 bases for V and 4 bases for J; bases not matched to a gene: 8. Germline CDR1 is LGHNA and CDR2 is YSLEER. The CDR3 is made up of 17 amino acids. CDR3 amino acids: CASSQDGAGGPYNEQFF. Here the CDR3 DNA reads TGCGCCAGCAGCCAAGATGGCGCGGGAGGACCGTACAATGAGCAGTTCTTC.

The CDR3 DNA reads TGTGCCAGCAGCCCCCGACAGGGTGGGATGGATACGCAGTATTTT. It translates to CASSPRQGGMDTQYF. V and J are TRBV7-2 and TRBJ2-3, with 7 bases fitting TRBD1. The V segment lost 5 bases and the J segment 6 bases; nucleotides outside the gene matches: 11. The CDR3 has 15 amino acids. CDR1 SGHTA and CDR2 FQGNSA come from the germline V gene.

The CDR3 region has the DNA TGTGCCACCAGTGGATACGGATCGGGACTAGCTCCCACCACCGGGGAGCTGTTTTTT. Residues: CATSGYGSGLAPTTGELFF. The chain is built from TRBV24-1 and TRBJ2-2, with 9 positions matching TRBD2. The CDR3 is 19 amino acids. CDR1 and CDR2 from the germline V gene are KGHDR and SFDVKD. V dropped 5 bases and J dropped 4; count of bases not matched to a gene: 16.

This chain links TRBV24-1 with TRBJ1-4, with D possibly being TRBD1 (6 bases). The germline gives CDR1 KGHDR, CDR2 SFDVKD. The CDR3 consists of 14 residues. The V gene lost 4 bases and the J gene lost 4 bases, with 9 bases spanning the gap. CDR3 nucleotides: TGTGCCACCAGTGAGGCAGGGGATAATGAAAAACTGTTTTTT. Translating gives CATSEAGDNEKLFF.

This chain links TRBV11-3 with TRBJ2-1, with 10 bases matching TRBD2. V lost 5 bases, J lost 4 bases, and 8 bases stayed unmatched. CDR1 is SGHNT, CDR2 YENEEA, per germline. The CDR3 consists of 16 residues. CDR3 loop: CASSRRLAGAYNEQFF. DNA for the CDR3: TGTGCCAGCAGCCGGCGGCTAGCGGGAGCTTACAATGAGCAGTTCTTC.

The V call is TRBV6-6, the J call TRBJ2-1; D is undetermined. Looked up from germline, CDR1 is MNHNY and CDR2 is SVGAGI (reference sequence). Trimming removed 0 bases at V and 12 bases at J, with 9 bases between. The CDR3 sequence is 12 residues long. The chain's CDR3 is CASSYSHVGQFF. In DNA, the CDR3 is TGTGCCAGCAGTTACTCCCATGTCGGGCAGTTCTTC.

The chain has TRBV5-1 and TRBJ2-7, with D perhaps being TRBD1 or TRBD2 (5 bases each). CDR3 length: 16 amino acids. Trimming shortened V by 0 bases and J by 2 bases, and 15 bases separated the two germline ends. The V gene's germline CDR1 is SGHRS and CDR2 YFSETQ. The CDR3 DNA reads TGCGCCAGCAGCTTGGGGGTCGGGACCGAGACCTACGAGCAGTACTTC. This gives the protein CASSLGVGTETYEQYF.

The CDR3 sequence: CASSHTVYEQYF. As DNA, the CDR3 is TGTGCCAGCAGTCACACTGTCTACGAGCAGTACTTC. V usage is TRBV6-1 and J usage is TRBJ2-7; D gene ambiguous. The germline gives CDR1 MNHNS, CDR2 SASEGT. V dropped 5 bases and J dropped 3 bases, with 8 bases sitting between them. The CDR3 sequence is 12 residues long.

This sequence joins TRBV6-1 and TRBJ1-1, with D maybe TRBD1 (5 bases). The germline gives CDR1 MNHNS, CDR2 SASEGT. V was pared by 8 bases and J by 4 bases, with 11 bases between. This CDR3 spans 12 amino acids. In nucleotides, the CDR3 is TGTGCCAGCCAGGGTAGTGCCACTGAAGCTTTCTTT. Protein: CASQGSATEAFF.

CDR3 amino acids: CASSVPGDYEQYF. In nucleotides, the CDR3 is TGTGCCAGCAGTGTCCCAGGGGACTACGAGCAGTACTTC. The chain has TRBV2 and TRBJ2-7, with D possibly matching TRBD1 (6 bases). The CDR3 length is 13 residues. From germline, CDR1 is SNHLY and CDR2 FYNNEI. Trimming removed 4 bases at V and 3 bases at J, with 10 bases between.

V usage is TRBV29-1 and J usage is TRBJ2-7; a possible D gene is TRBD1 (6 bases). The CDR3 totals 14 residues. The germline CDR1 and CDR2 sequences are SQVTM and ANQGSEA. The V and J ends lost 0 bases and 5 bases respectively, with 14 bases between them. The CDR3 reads CSVEDRTGRDEQYF. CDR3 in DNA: TGCAGCGTTGAAGATCGCACAGGGCGGGACGAGCAGTACTTC.

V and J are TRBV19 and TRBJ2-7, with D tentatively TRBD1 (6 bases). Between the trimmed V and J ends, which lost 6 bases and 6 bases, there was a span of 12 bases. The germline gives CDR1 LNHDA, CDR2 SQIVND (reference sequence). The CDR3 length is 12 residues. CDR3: CASSLQGAEQYF. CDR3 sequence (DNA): TGTGCCAGTAGCCTACAGGGTGCCGAGCAGTACTTC.

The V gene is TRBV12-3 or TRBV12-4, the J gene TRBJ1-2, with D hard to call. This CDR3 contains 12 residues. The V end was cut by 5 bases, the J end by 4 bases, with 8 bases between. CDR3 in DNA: TGTGCCAGCAGTCGCGACGTCTATGGCTACACCTTC. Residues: CASSRDVYGYTF.

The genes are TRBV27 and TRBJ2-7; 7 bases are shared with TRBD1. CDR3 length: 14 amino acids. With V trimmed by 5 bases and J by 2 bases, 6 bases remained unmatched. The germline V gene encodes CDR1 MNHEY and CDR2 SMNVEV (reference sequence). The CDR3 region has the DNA TGTGCCAGCAGTCCCGGGACAGAGCCCTACGAGCAGTACTTC. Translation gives CASSPGTEPYEQYF.

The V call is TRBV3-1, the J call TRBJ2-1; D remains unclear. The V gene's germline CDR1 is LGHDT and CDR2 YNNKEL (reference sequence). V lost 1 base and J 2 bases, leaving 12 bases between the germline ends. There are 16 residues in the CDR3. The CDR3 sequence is CASSQGDGPTYNEQFF. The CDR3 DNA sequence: TGTGCCAGCAGCCAAGGGGATGGGCCCACCTACAATGAGCAGTTCTTC.

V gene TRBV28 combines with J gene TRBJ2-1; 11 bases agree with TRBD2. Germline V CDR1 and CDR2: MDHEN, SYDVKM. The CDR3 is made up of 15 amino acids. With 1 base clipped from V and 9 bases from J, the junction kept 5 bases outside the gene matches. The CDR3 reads CASSLLAGGPGEQFF. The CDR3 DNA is TGTGCCAGCAGTTTATTAGCGGGAGGGCCGGGTGAGCAGTTCTTC.

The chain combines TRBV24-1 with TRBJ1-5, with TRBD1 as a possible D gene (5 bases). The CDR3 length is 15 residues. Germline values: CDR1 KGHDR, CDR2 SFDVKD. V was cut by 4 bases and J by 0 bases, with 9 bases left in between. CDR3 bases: TGTGCCACCAGTGACTCGACAGATAGCAATCAGCCCCAGCATTTT. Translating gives CATSDSTDSNQPQHF.

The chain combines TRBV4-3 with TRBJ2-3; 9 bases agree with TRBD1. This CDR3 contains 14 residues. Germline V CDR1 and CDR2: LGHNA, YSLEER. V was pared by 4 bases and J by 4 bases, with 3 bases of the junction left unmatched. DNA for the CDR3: TGCGCCAGCAGCCGGCGGGACAGGGCAGATACGCAGTATTTT. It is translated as CASSRRDRADTQYF.

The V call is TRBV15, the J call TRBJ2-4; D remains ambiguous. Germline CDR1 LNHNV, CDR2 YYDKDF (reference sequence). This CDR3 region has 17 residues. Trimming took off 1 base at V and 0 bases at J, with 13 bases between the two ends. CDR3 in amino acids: CATSRANSRLAKNIQYF. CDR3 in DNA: TGTGCCACCAGCAGAGCGAACAGCCGATTAGCCAAAAACATTCAGTACTTC.

The CDR3 DNA is TGTGCCAGTAGTATGGGCCCAAATCAGCCCCAGCATTTT. This codes for CASSMGPNQPQHF. The chain recombines TRBV19 with TRBJ1-5, with D unclear. V was shortened by 3 bases and J by 4 bases, with 7 bases between the two germline ends. This CDR3 region has 13 residues. The germline V gene encodes CDR1 LNHDA and CDR2 SQIVND (reference sequence). The variable domain in full, completed from reference TRBV19 and TRBJ1-5, reads DGGITQSPKYLFRKEGQNVTLSCEQNLNHDAMYWYRQDPGQGLRLIYYSQIVNDFQKGDIAEGYSVSREKKESFPLTVTSAQKNPTAFYLCASSMGPNQPQHFGDGTRLSIL.

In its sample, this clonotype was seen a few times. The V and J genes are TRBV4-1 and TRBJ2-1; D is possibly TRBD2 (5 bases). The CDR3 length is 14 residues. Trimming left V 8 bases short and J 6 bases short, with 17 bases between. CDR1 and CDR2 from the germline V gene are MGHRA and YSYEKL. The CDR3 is CASSQFERVNEQFF. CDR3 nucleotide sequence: TGCGCCAGCTCCCAGTTTGAGAGGGTCAATGAGCAGTTCTTC.

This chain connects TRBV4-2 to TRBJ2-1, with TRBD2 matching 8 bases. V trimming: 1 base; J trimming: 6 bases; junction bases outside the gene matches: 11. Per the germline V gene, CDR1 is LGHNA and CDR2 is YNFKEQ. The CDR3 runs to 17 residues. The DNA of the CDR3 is TGTGCCAGCAGCCAAGTCCCCCAGCGGGAGAATGGCAATGAGCAGTTCTTC. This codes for CASSQVPQRENGNEQFF.

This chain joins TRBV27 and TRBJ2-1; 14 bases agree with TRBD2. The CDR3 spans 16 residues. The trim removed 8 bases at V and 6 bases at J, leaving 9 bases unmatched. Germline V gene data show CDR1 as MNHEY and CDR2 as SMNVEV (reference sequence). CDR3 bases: TGTGCCAGCGGCCCCACCGGGACTAGCGGGAGCAATGAGCAGTTCTTC. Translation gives CASGPTGTSGSNEQFF.

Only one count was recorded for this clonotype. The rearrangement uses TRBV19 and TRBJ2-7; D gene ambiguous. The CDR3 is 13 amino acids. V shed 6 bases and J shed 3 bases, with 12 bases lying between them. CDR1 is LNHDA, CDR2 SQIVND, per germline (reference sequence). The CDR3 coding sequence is TGTGCCAGTAGCACCTGGAGCTTCTACGAGCAGTACTTC. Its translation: CASSTWSFYEQYF.

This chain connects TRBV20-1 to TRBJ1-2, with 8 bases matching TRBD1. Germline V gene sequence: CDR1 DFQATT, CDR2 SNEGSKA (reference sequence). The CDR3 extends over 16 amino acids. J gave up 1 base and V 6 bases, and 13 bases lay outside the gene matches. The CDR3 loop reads CSAAGDRGFINYGYTF. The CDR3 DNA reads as TGCAGTGCGGCCGGAGACAGGGGTTTCATTAACTATGGCTACACCTTC.

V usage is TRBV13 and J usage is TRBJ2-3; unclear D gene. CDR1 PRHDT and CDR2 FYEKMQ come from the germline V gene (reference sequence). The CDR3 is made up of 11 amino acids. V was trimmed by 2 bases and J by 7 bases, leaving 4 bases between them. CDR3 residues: CASSLLNTQYF. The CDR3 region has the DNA TGTGCCAGCAGCTTATTGAATACGCAGTATTTT.

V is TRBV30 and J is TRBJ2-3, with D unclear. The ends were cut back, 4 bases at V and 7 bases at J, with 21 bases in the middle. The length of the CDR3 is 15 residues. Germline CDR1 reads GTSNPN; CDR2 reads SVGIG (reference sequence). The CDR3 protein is CAWNPPNTEPYTQYF. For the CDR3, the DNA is TGTGCCTGGAATCCCCCTAATACGGAACCCTATACGCAGTATTTT.

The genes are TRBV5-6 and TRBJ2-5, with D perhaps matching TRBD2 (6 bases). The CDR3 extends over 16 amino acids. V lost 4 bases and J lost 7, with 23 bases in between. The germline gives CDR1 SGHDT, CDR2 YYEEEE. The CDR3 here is CASSVRPPGLPGTQYF. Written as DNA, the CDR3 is TGTGCCAGCAGCGTGAGACCGCCGGGACTGCCTGGGACCCAGTACTTC.

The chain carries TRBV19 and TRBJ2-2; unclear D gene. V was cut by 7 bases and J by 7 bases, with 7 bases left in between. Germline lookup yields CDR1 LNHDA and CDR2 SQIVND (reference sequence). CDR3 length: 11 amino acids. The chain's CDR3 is CASMWHGELFF. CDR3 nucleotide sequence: TGTGCCAGTATGTGGCACGGGGAGCTGTTTTTT.

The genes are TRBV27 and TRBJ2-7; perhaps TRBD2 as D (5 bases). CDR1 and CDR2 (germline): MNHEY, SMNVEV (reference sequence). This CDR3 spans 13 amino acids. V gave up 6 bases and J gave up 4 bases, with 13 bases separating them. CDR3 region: CASRQRENYEQYF. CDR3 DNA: TGTGCCAGCAGGCAGAGGGAAAATTACGAGCAGTACTTC.